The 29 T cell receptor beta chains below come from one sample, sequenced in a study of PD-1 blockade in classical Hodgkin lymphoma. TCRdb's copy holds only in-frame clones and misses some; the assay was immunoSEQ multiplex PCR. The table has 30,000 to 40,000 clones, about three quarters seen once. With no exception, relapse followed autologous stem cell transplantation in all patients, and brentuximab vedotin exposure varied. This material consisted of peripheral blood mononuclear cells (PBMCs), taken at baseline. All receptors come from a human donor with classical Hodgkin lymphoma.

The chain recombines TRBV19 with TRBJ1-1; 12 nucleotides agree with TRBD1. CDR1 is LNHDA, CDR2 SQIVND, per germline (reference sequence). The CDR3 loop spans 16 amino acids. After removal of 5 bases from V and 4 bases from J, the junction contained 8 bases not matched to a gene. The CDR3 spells CASSPRDRGPSTEAFF. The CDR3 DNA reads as TGTGCCAGTAGTCCCCGGGACAGGGGGCCGAGCACTGAAGCTTTCTTT.

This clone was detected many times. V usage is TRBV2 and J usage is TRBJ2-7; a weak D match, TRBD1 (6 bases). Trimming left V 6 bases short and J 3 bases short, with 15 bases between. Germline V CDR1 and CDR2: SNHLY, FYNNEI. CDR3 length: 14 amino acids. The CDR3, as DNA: TGTGCCAGCAGAGACGACAGGACGAACTACGAGCAGTACTTC. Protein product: CASRDDRTNYEQYF.

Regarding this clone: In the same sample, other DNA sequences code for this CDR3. DNA of the CDR3: TGCAGCGTCGAGGGACAGGGCTTCACAGATACGCAGTATTTT. Amino acids: CSVEGQGFTDTQYF. The chain is built from TRBV29-1 and TRBJ2-3, with 9 bases matching TRBD1. V dropped 6 bases and J dropped 2; count of bases not matched to a gene: 6. The CDR3 is made up of 14 amino acids. Germline CDR1 SQVTM, CDR2 ANQGSEA.

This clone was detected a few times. CDR3 in amino acids: CASSVGAENTEAFF. Written as DNA, the CDR3 is TGTGCCAGCAGCGTAGGGGCAGAGAACACTGAAGCTTTCTTT. The V and J genes are TRBV9 and TRBJ1-1, with D uncertain. Trimming left V 0 bases short and J 1 base short, with 7 bases between. This CDR3 is built from 14 residues. CDR1 and CDR2 from the germline V gene are SGDLS and YYNGEE.

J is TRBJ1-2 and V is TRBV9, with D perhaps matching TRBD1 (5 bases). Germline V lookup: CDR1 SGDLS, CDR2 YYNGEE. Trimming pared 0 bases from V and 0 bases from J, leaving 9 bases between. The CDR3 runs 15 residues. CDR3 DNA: TGTGCCAGCAGCGTAGGAGGGGCCCCTAACTATGGCTACACCTTC. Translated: CASSVGGAPNYGYTF.

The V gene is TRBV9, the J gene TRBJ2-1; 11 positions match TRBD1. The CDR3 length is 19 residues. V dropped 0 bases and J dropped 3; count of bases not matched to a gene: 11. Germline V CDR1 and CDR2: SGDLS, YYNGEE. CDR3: CASSVVGTGGPGGYNEQFF. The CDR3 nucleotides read TGTGCCAGCAGCGTAGTTGGGACAGGGGGTCCCGGGGGCTACAATGAGCAGTTCTTC. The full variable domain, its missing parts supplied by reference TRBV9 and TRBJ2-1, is DSGVTQTPKHLITATGQRVTLRCSPRSGDLSVYWYQQSLDQGLQFLIQYYNGEERAKGNILERFSAQQFPDLHSELNLSSLELGDSALYFCASSVVGTGGPGGYNEQFFGPGTRLTVL.

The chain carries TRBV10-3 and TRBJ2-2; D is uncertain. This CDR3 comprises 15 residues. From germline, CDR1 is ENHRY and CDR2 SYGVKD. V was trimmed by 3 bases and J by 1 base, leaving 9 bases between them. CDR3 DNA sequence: TGTGCCATCAGTGATGCACGACTGAACACCGGGGAGCTGTTTTTT. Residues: CAISDARLNTGELFF.

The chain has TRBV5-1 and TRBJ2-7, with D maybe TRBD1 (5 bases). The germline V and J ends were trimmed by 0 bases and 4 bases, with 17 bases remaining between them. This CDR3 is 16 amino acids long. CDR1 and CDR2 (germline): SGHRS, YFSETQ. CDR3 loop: CASSLAFDSSRYEQYF. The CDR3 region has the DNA TGCGCCAGCAGCTTGGCCTTTGACAGCTCTCGATACGAGCAGTACTTC.

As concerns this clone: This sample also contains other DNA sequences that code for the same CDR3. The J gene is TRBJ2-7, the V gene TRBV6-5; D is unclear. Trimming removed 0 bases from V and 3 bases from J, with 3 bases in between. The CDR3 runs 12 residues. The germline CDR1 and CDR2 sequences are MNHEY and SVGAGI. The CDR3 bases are TGTGCCAGCAGTTACTCCCGCTACGAGCAGTACTTC. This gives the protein CASSYSRYEQYF.

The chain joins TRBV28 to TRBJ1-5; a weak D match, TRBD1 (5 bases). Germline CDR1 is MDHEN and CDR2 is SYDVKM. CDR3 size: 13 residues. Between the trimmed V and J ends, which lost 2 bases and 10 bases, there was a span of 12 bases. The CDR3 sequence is CASSLGTHLPQHF. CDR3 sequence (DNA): TGTGCCAGCAGTTTAGGGACCCACTTACCCCAGCATTTT. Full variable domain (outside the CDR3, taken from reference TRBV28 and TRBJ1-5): DVKVTQSSRYLVKRTGEKVFLECVQDMDHENMFWYRQDPGLGLRLIYFSYDVKMKEKGDIPEGYSVSREKKERFSLILESASTNQTSMYLCASSLGTHLPQHFGDGTRLSIL.

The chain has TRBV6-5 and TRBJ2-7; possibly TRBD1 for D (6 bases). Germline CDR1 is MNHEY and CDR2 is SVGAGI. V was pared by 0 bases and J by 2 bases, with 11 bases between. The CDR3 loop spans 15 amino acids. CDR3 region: CASSYSAGETYEQYF. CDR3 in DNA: TGTGCCAGCAGTTACTCCGCAGGGGAAACCTACGAGCAGTACTTC.

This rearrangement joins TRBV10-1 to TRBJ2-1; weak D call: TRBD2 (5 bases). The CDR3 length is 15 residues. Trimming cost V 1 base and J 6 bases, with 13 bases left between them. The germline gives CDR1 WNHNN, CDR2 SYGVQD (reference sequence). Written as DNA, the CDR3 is TGCGCCAGCAGTGAGTTTGCGGGTACCGCCAATGAGCAGTTCTTC. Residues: CASSEFAGTANEQFF.

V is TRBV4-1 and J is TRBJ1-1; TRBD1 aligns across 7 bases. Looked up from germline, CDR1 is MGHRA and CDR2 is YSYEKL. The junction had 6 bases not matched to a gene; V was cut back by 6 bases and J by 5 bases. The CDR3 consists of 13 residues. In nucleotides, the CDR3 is TGCGCCAGCAGGCAGGGGGGACGAACTGAAGCTTTCTTT. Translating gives CASRQGGRTEAFF.

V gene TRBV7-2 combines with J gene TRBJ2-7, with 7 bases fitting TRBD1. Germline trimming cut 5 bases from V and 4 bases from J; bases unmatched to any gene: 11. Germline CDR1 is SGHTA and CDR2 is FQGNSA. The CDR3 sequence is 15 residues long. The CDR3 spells CASSEGAPTPYEQYF. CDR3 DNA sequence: TGTGCCAGCAGCGAGGGGGCTCCTACCCCATACGAGCAGTACTTC.

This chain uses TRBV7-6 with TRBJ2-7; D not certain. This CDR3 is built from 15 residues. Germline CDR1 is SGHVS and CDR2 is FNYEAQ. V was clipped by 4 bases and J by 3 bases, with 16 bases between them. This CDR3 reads CASSSHPSLVYEQYF. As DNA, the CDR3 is TGTGCCAGCAGCTCCCACCCCTCACTGGTCTACGAGCAGTACTTC.

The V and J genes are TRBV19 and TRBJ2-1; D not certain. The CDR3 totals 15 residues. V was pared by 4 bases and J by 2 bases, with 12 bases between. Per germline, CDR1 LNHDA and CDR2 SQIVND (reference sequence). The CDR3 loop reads CASSTGPTTYNEQFF. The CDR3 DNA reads TGTGCCAGTAGTACAGGACCAACCACCTACAATGAGCAGTTCTTC.

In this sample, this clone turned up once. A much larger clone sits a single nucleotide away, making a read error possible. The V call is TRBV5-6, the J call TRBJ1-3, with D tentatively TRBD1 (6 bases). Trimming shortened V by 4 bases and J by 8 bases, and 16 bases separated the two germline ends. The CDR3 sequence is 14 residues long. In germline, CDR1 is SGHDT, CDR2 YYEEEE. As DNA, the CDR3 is TGTGCCAGCAGCCGTGGACAGAGAAGAGACACCATATATTTT. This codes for CASSRGQRRDTIYF.

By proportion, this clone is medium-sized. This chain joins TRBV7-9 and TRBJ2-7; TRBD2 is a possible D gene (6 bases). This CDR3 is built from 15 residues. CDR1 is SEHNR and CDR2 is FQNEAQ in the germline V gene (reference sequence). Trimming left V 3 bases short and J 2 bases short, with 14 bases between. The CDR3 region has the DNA TGTGCCAGCAGCTTCCTCGGGAGCCGTGCCTACGAGCAGTACTTC. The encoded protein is CASSFLGSRAYEQYF.

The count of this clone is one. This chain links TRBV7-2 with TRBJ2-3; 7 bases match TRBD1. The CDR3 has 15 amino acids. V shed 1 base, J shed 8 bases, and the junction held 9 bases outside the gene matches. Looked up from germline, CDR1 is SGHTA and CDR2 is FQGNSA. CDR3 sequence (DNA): TGTGCCAGCAGCTTAGAGAGGGGGCACAGACTTACGCAGTATTTT. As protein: CASSLERGHRLTQYF.

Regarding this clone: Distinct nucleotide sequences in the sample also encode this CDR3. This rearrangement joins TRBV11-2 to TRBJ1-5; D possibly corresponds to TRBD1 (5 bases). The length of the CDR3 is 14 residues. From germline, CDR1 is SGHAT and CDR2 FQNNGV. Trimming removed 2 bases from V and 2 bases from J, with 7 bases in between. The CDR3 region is CASSLTGGNQPQHF. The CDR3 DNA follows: TGTGCCAGCAGCTTAACGGGGGGCAATCAGCCCCAGCATTTT.

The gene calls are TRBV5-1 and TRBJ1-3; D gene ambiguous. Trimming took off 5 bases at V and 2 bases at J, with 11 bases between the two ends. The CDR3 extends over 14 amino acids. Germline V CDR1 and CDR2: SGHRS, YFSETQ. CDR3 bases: TGCGCCAGCAGTGCGGAGATCCCTGGAAACACCATATATTTT. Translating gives CASSAEIPGNTIYF.

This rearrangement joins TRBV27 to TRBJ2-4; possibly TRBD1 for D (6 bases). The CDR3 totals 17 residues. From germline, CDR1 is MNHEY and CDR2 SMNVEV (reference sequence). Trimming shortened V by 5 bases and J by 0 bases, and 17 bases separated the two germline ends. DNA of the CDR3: TGTGCCAGCAGTCCCAGGGACACCGTACTAGCCAAAAACATTCAGTACTTC. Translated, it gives CASSPRDTVLAKNIQYF.

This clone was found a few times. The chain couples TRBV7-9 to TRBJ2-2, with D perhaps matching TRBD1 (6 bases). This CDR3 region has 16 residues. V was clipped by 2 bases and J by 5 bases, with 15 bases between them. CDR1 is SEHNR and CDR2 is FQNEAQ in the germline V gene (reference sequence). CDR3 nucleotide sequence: TGTGCCAGCAGCTTATCCTATACAGGGCGGACCGGGGAGCTGTTTTTT. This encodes CASSLSYTGRTGELFF.

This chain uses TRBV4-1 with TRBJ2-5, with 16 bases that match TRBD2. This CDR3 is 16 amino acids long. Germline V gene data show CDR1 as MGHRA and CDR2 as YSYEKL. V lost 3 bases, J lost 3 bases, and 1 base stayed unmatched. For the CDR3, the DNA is TGCGCCAGCAGCCAGGGACTAGCGGGAGGGAAAGAGACCCAGTACTTC. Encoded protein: CASSQGLAGGKETQYF.

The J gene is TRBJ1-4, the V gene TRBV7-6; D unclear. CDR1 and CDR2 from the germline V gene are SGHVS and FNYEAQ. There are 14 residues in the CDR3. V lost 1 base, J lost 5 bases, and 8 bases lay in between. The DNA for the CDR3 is TGTGCCAGCAGCTTAGAGGCAGACAATGAAAAACTGTTTTTT. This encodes CASSLEADNEKLFF.

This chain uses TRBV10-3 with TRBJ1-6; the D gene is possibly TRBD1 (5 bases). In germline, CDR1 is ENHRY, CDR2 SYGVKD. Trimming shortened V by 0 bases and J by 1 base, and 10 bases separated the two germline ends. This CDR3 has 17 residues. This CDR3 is CAISESTEGSYNSPLHF. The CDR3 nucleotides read TGTGCCATCAGTGAGTCGACAGAGGGATCCTATAATTCACCCCTCCACTTT.

The CDR3 spells CAASDYNEQFF. CDR3 nucleotides: TGTGCGGCTAGCGATTACAATGAGCAGTTCTTC. The gene calls are TRBV6-5 and TRBJ2-1, with D tentatively TRBD2 (6 bases). The germline V gene has CDR1 MNHEY and CDR2 SVGAGI. There are 11 residues in the CDR3.

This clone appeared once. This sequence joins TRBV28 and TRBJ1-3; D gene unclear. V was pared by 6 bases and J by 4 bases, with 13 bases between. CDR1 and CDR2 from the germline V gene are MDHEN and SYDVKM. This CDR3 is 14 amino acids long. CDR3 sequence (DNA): TGTGCCAGCAGGTTCCCTTCCAGGGGAAACACCATATATTTT. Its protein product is CASRFPSRGNTIYF.

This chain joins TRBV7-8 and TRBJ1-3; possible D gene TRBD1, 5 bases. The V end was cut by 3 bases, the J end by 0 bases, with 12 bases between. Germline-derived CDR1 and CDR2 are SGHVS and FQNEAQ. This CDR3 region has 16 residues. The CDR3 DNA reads TGTGCCAGCAGCTTGCAGGGACTTAGCTCTGGAAACACCATATATTTT. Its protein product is CASSLQGLSSGNTIYF.